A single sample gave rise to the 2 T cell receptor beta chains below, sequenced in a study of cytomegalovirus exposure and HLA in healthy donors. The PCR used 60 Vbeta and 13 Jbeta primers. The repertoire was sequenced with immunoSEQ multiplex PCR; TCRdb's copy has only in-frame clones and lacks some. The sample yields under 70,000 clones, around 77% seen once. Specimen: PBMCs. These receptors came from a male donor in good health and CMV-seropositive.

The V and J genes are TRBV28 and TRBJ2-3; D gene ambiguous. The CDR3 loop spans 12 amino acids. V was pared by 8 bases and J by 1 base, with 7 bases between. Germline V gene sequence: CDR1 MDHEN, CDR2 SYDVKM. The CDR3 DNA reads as TGTGCCAGCGCGTTAGGCACAGATACGCAGTATTTT. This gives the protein CASALGTDTQYF.

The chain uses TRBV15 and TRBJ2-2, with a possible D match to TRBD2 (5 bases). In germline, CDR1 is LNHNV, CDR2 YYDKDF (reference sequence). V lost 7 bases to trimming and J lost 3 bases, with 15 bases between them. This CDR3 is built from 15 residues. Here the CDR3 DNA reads TGTGCCACCACACCCGCGGGTGGGTACACCGGGGAGCTGTTTTTT. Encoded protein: CATTPAGGYTGELFF. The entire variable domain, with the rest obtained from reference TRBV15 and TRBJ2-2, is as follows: DAMVIQNPRYQVTQFGKPVTLSCSQTLNHNVMYWYQQKSSQAPKLLFHYYDKDFNNEADTPDNFQSRRPNTSFCFLDIRSPGLGDTAMYLCATTPAGGYTGELFFGEGSRLTVL.